This TCR beta chain was sequenced for a study of human T cells and chemical hapten exposure. CDR1 is LNHDA, CDR2 SQIVND, per germline (reference sequence). Trimming stripped 5 bases from V and 6 bases from J, with 13 bases between. The CDR3 covers 14 residues. Overall study results and limits: Expanded TCRs were compared with controls, and the expanded TCRs formed significantly more large CDR3 similarity clusters.

The table lists this clonotype with many counts. Its antigen is currently unknown. Time point reported: patch test 1, 2 weeks after DPC sensitization. Regarding treatment: therapeutic diphenylcyclopropenone sensitization with weekly scalp DPC. Unique molecular identifiers were attached to individual cDNA molecules within the library. TCRdb reprocessed the RACE reads with MiXCR, giving one entry per CDR3 protein. The table records some 80,000 distinct CDR3 sequences, roughly a tenth of them present only once. The rearrangement links TRBV19 to TRBJ2-2; perhaps TRBD1 as D (6 bases). Material: whole blood, obtained in connection with sensitization to the hapten diphenylcyclopropenone (DPC). The TCR originated in a woman between 45 and 65 years old with alopecia areata. Some clones in this sample may be carry-over from other donors' samples. The CDR3 loop is CASSAVRQAGELFF. The CDR3 nucleotides read TGTGCCAGTAGTGCCGTTCGACAGGCCGGGGAGCTGTTTTTT.